The 22 T cell receptor beta chains below were found in one sample sequenced in a study of cytomegalovirus exposure and HLA in healthy donors. This table comes from immunoSEQ multiplex PCR, and its TCRdb copy is limited to in-frame clones, with some not included. The table has 120,000 or so clones, about 90% seen once. The source material was PBMCs. These receptors were collected from a young woman in good health and CMV-seronegative.

In its sample, this clone was seen once. The rearrangement uses TRBV29-1 and TRBJ1-5; maybe TRBD1 (6 bases). The CDR3 has 14 amino acids. Between the trimmed V and J ends, which lost 5 bases and 2 bases, there was a span of 13 bases. Germline assignment: CDR1 SQVTM and CDR2 ANQGSEA. In nucleotides, the CDR3 is TGCAGCGTTCTTTTTGGGGGCGGCAATCAGCCCCAGCATTTT. It specifies CSVLFGGGNQPQHF.

The chain links TRBV2 to TRBJ2-5, with TRBD1 matching over 9 bases. The CDR3 has 15 residues. Germline trimming cut 4 bases from V and 1 base from J; bases unmatched to any gene: 4. Germline V gives CDR1 SNHLY, CDR2 FYNNEI. CDR3 loop: CASSARTGAQETQYF. CDR3 coding DNA: TGTGCCAGCAGTGCCCGGACAGGGGCCCAAGAGACCCAGTACTTC. Together with reference TRBV2 and TRBJ2-5, the CDR3 gives the full variable domain: EPEVTQTPSHQVTQMGQEVILRCVPISNHLYFYWYRQILGQKVEFLVSFYNNEISEKSEIFDDQFSVERPDGSNFTLKIRSTKLEDSAMYFCASSARTGAQETQYFGPGTRLLVL.

This chain connects TRBV7-6 to TRBJ2-5, with a weak D call TRBD2 (5 bases). The germline V gene encodes CDR1 SGHVS and CDR2 FNYEAQ. V gave up 1 base and J gave up 4 bases, with 13 bases separating them. CDR3 length: 15 residues. The CDR3 spells CASSLDVGVGETQYF. The CDR3 DNA reads TGTGCCAGCAGCTTAGATGTCGGGGTGGGAGAGACCCAGTACTTC.

The V call is TRBV7-2, the J call TRBJ1-5, with TRBD1 as a possible D gene (5 bases). CDR1 and CDR2 from the germline V gene are SGHTA and FQGNSA. V was shortened by 5 bases and J by 1 base, with 15 bases between the two germline ends. The CDR3 has 16 amino acids. The CDR3: CASSPPGTRSNQPQHF. CDR3 sequence (DNA): TGTGCCAGCAGCCCTCCGGGGACTCGGAGCAATCAGCCCCAGCATTTT.

This chain links TRBV2 with TRBJ1-6; 7 bases are shared with TRBD1. The germline CDR1 and CDR2 sequences are SNHLY and FYNNEI. This CDR3 spans 15 amino acids. The V and J ends lost 5 bases and 6 bases, in that order; junction bases with no gene match: 7. DNA for the CDR3: TGTGCCAGCAGTCCCCCGGGACAGCTTAATTCACCCCTCCACTTT. It codes for CASSPPGQLNSPLHF.

The V and J genes are TRBV6-6 and TRBJ2-3; 10 nucleotides agree with TRBD2. The CDR3 consists of 16 residues. The J segment lost 5 bases and the V segment lost 2 bases, leaving 7 bases of the junction unmatched. CDR1 and CDR2 from the germline V gene are MNHNY and SVGAGI (reference sequence). CDR3 amino acids: CASSYAAGGPGDTQYF. The CDR3 DNA reads as TGTGCCAGCAGTTACGCAGCGGGAGGGCCCGGAGATACGCAGTATTTT.

Details on this clone: The same CDR3 is also encoded by other DNA sequences in this sample. The V call is TRBV18, the J call TRBJ2-7; 10 nucleotides match TRBD1. Trimming removed 2 bases from V and 7 bases from J; junction bases left unmatched: 5. Germline CDR1 and CDR2: KGHSH and LQKENI. This CDR3 region has 14 residues. CDR3 coding DNA: TGTGCCAGCTCACCAGGAGGACAGGGGGGAGAGCAGTACTTC. This encodes CASSPGGQGGEQYF.

The CDR3 DNA reads as TGTGCCAGCAGTTCCCCTTCCCGGAGGTCAGATACGCAGTATTTT. It translates to CASSSPSRRSDTQYF. This chain connects TRBV27 to TRBJ2-3, with a weak D call TRBD2 (5 bases). V shed 4 bases and J shed 4 bases, with 15 bases lying between them. CDR3 size: 15 residues. Germline CDR1 MNHEY, CDR2 SMNVEV (reference sequence).

This clone was detected once. The chain couples TRBV5-6 to TRBJ1-3; D remains ambiguous. The germline V gene encodes CDR1 SGHDT and CDR2 YYEEEE. The CDR3 has 17 residues. Between the trimmed V and J ends, which lost 6 bases and 0 bases, there was a span of 19 bases. CDR3 DNA sequence: TGTGCCAGCAACAATTTCGGCACAGCTCCCTCTGGAAACACCATATATTTT. Protein: CASNNFGTAPSGNTIYF.

This chain links TRBV4-2 with TRBJ2-1, with TRBD2 matching 9 bases. Germline values: CDR1 LGHNA, CDR2 YNFKEQ. After removal of 0 bases from V and 8 bases from J, the junction contained 17 bases not matched to a gene. The CDR3 has 19 amino acids. The CDR3 nucleotides read TGTGCCAGCAGCCAAGATGAATCTAGCGGGGAGGGGATCGTCGATGAGCAGTTCTTC. Amino acids: CASSQDESSGEGIVDEQFF.

The chain is built from TRBV15 and TRBJ1-2, with 9 bases identical to TRBD1. This CDR3 is built from 16 residues. The junction had 7 bases not matched to a gene; V was cut back by 4 bases and J by 1 base. Germline loops: CDR1 LNHNV, CDR2 YYDKDF (reference sequence). The CDR3 sequence: CATSIRPGQGNYGYTF. CDR3 coding DNA: TGTGCCACCAGCATCAGGCCGGGACAGGGTAACTATGGCTACACCTTC.

This clone appeared a few times. The chain carries TRBV28 and TRBJ2-7; D is perhaps TRBD2 (6 bases). V shed 0 bases and J shed 3 bases, with 9 bases lying between them. This CDR3 is built from 14 residues. Germline assignment: CDR1 MDHEN and CDR2 SYDVKM. The CDR3 protein is CASSLWGGYYEQYF. The CDR3 DNA reads TGTGCCAGCAGTTTATGGGGAGGCTACTACGAGCAGTACTTC. The full variable domain, rest sourced from reference TRBV28 and TRBJ2-7, is DVKVTQSSRYLVKRTGEKVFLECVQDMDHENMFWYRQDPGLGLRLIYFSYDVKMKEKGDIPEGYSVSREKKERFSLILESASTNQTSMYLCASSLWGGYYEQYFGPGTRLTVT.

This clone was recorded only once. V usage is TRBV28 and J usage is TRBJ1-2; 12 bases are shared with TRBD1. V shed 4 bases and J 6 bases; nucleotides not matched to a gene: 9. The CDR3 contains 16 residues. Germline lookup yields CDR1 MDHEN and CDR2 SYDVKM. The CDR3 DNA sequence: TGTGCCAGCAGTTGGGACAGGGGGCGGCTTCTCCATGGCTACACCTTC. Translating it yields CASSWDRGRLLHGYTF.

The chain recombines TRBV4-3 with TRBJ2-7, with 8 bases fitting TRBD2. The CDR3 runs 16 residues. Germline CDR1 LGHNA, CDR2 YSLEER. V was pared by 1 base and J by 3 bases, with 8 bases of the junction left unmatched. CDR3 bases: TGCGCCAGCAGCCAAGGGGACCCGACTAGCGTCTACGAGCAGTACTTC. Protein sequence: CASSQGDPTSVYEQYF.

This chain links TRBV2 with TRBJ2-7, with TRBD2 matching over 13 bases. Trimming took 6 bases from V and 2 from J; bases not matched to a gene: 4. The germline CDR1 and CDR2 sequences are SNHLY and FYNNEI. The CDR3 has 15 residues. In DNA form, the CDR3 reads TGTGCCAGCAGAACCACTAGCGGGGGGGCCTACGAGCAGTACTTC. Translated: CASRTTSGGAYEQYF.

The chain joins TRBV7-8 to TRBJ2-2; a weak D match, TRBD2 (5 bases). CDR1 SGHVS and CDR2 FQNEAQ come from the germline V gene. The V end lost 5 bases, the J end lost 5 bases, and 9 bases lay between the germline ends. The CDR3 has 13 residues. The chain's CDR3 is CASSDRGTGELFF. The CDR3 DNA reads as TGTGCCAGCAGCGACCGCGGGACCGGGGAGCTGTTTTTT. Filled out from reference TRBV7-8 and TRBJ2-2, the complete variable domain reads GAGVSQSPRYKVAKRGQDVALRCDPISGHVSLFWYQQALGQGPEFLTYFQNEAQLDKSGLPSDRFFAERPEGSVSTLKIQRTQQEDSAVYLCASSDRGTGELFFGEGSRLTVL.

This chain joins TRBV5-1 and TRBJ2-6; D not certain. This CDR3 has 16 amino acids. V was trimmed by 0 bases and J by 3 bases, leaving 10 bases between them. The V gene's germline CDR1 is SGHRS and CDR2 YFSETQ. The CDR3 region has the DNA TGCGCCAGCAGCTTGGACCCCGCGTTTGGGGCCAACGTCCTGACTTTC. Translating gives CASSLDPAFGANVLTF.

The V and J genes are TRBV18 and TRBJ2-7; TRBD1 matches at 7 bases. The J segment lost 3 bases and the V segment lost 0 bases, leaving 5 bases of the junction unmatched. CDR1 and CDR2 from the germline V gene are KGHSH and LQKENI. The CDR3 extends over 15 amino acids. The DNA for the CDR3 is TGTGCCAGCTCACCACCACAGGGGACGGTCTACGAGCAGTACTTC. Amino acid sequence: CASSPPQGTVYEQYF.

This sequence joins TRBV6-1 and TRBJ1-2, with D perhaps TRBD1 (6 bases). The ends were cut back, 0 bases at V and 0 bases at J, with 14 bases in the middle. The CDR3 extends over 17 amino acids. Germline CDR1 and CDR2: MNHNS and SASEGT. CDR3 amino acids: CASSEAFRGRANYGYTF. DNA of the CDR3: TGTGCCAGCAGTGAAGCGTTTAGGGGGAGGGCTAACTATGGCTACACCTTC.

The chain joins TRBV11-2 to TRBJ1-1; D uncertain. V lost 4 bases and J lost 0, with 6 bases in between. Germline V gene data show CDR1 as SGHAT and CDR2 as FQNNGV. The CDR3 sequence is 13 residues long. CDR3 in DNA: TGTGCCAGCAGCTCTAGCGTGAACACTGAAGCTTTCTTT. This encodes CASSSSVNTEAFF.

The chain has TRBV27 and TRBJ1-5; 8 bases map to TRBD1. CDR1 MNHEY and CDR2 SMNVEV come from the germline V gene (reference sequence). The CDR3 loop spans 15 amino acids. The V segment lost 5 bases and the J segment 4 bases; nucleotides outside the gene matches: 7. CDR3 protein: CASSATGGGNQPQHF. The CDR3 DNA reads as TGTGCCAGCAGTGCCACAGGGGGGGGTAATCAGCCCCAGCATTTT.

The CDR3 spells CASSSRDSLYNYGYTF. The CDR3 bases are TGTGCCAGCAGCTCAAGGGACAGCCTTTACAACTATGGCTACACCTTC. The V call is TRBV7-8, the J call TRBJ1-2; 7 bases are shared with TRBD1. J lost 2 bases, V lost 4 bases, and 10 bases had no gene match. CDR1 is SGHVS and CDR2 is FQNEAQ in the germline V gene. The CDR3 runs to 16 residues.